This TCR beta chain was sequenced for a study of shared clonotypes between healthy human individuals. Comment on this clone: The germline gene is not matched at one end of the junction; a read error may be the cause.

Germline CDR1 reads SGDLS; CDR2 reads YYNGEE. The CDR3 is 16 amino acids. TCRdb's table, derived via immunoSEQ multiplex PCR, lists solely in-frame clones and lacks some. The data show fewer than 600,000 clones, just over 75% seen once. J is TRBJ2-2 and V is TRBV9, with a tentative D call TRBD2 (6 bases). Sequenced input: PBMCs. The sequence was obtained from a woman aged 40 to 55 in good health. Some clones in this sample may be carry-over from other donors' samples. The CDR3 here is CASSVGLAAVTGELFF. The DNA of the CDR3 is TGCGCCAGCAGCGTAGGTTTAGCGGCTGTTACCGGGGAGCTGTTTTTT.